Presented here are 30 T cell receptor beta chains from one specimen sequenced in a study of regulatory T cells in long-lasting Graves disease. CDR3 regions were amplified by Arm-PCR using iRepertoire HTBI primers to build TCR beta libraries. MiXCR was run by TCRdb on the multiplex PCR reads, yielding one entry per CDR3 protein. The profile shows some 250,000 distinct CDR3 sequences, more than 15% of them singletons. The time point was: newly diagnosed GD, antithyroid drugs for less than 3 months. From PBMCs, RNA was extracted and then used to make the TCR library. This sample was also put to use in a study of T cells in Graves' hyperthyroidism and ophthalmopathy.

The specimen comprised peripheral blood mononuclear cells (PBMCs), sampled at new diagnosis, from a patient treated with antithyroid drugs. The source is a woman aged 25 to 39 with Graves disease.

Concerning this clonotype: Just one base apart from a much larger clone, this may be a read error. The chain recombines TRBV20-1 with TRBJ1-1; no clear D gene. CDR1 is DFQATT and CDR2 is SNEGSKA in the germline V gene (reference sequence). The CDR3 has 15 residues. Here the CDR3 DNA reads TGCAGTGCTAGCAGAGAGACCGGAGGGCTGGGTGAAGCTCTCTTT. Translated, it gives CSASRETGGLGEALF.

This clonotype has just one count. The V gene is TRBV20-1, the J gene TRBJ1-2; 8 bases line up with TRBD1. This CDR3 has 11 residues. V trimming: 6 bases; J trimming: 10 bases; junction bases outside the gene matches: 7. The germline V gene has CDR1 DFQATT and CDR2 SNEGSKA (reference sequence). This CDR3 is CSASDRGDYTF. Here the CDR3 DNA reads TGCAGTGCCAGCGACAGGGGAGACTACACCTTC.

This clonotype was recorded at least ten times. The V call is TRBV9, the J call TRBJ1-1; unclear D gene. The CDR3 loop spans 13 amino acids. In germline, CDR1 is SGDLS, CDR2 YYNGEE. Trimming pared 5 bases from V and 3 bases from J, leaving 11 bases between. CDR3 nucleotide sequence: TGTGCCAGCAGTGCCTGGGCCGACACTGAAGCTTTCTTT. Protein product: CASSAWADTEAFF.

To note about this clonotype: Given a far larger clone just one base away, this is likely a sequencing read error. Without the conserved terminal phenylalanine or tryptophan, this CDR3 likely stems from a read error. The CDR3, as DNA: TGTGCCAGCAGCCTGGGACAGGGCGACCCGACTGAAGCTTTCCTT. Translating gives CASSLGQGDPTEAFL. The chain is built from TRBV9 and TRBJ1-1; 9 bases align to TRBD1. The CDR3 has 15 residues. The V gene end was trimmed by 4 bases and the J gene end by 5 bases; junction bases not matched to a gene: 9. Germline V lookup: CDR1 SGDLS, CDR2 YYNGEE.

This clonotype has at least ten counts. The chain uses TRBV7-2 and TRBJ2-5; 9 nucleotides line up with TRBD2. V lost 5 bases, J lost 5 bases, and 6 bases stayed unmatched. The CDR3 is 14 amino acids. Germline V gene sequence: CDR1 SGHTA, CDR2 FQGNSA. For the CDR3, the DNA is TGTGCCAGCAGCCCCGGACTAGCGACCGAGACCCAGTACTTC. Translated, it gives CASSPGLATETQYF.

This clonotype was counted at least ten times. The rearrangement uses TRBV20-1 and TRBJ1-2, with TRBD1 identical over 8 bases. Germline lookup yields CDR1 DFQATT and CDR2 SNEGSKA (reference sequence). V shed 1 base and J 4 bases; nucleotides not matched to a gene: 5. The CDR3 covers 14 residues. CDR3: CSARAQQGGYGYTF. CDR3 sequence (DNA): TGCAGTGCTAGAGCTCAACAGGGGGGCTATGGCTACACCTTC.

The CDR3 protein is CATSVSFGNQPQHF. As DNA, the CDR3 is TGTGCCACCAGCGTAAGCTTCGGCAATCAGCCCCAGCATTTT. V gene TRBV15 combines with J gene TRBJ1-5; D is unresolved. Germline V gene data show CDR1 as LNHNV and CDR2 as YYDKDF (reference sequence). The CDR3 consists of 14 residues. The V gene lost 5 bases and the J gene lost 2 bases, with 10 bases spanning the gap.

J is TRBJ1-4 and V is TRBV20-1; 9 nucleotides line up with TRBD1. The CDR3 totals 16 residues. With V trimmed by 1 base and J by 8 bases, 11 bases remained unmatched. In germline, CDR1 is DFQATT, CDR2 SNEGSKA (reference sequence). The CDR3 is CSARATSGQGFEKLFF. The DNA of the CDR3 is TGCAGTGCTAGAGCCACTTCGGGACAGGGTTTCGAAAAACTGTTTTTT.

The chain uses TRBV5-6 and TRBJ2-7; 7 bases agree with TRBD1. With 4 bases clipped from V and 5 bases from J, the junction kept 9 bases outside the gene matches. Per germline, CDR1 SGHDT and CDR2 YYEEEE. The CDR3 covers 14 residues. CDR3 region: CASSVPGQLHEQYF. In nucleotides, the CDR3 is TGTGCCAGCAGCGTGCCGGGACAGCTCCACGAGCAGTACTTC.

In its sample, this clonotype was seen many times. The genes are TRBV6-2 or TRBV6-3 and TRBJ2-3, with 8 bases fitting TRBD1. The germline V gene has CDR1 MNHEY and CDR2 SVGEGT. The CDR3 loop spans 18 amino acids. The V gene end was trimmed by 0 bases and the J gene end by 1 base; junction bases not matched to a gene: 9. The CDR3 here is CASSYSMPQGAGTDTQYF. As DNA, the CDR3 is TGTGCCAGCAGTTACTCGATGCCCCAGGGGGCCGGCACAGATACGCAGTATTTT.

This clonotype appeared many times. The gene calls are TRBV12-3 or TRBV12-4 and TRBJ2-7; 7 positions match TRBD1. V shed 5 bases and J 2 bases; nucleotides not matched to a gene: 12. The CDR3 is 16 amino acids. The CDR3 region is CASSGYGQAKTYEQYF. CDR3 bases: TGTGCCAGCAGTGGTTACGGACAGGCAAAAACCTACGAGCAGTACTTC.

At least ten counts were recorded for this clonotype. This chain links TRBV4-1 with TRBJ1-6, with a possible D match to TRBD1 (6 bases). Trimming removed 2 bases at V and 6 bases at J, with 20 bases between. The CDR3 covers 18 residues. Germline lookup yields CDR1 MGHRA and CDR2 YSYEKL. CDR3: CASSQRLEGERFNSPLHF. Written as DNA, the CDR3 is TGCGCCAGCAGCCAAAGATTGGAGGGGGAAAGGTTTAATTCACCCCTCCACTTT.

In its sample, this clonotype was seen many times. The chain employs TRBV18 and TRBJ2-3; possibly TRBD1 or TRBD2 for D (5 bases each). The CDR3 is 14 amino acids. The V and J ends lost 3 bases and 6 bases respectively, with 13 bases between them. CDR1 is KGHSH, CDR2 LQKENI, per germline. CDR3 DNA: TGTGCCAGCTCACCCACCCGATGGGGGGATACGCAGTATTTT. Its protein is CASSPTRWGDTQYF.

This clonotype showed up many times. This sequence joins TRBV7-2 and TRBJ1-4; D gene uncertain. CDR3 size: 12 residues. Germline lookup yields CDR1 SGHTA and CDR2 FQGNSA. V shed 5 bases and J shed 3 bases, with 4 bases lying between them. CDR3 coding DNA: TGTGCCAGCAGCCGCGCTAATGAAAAACTGTTTTTT. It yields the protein CASSRANEKLFF.

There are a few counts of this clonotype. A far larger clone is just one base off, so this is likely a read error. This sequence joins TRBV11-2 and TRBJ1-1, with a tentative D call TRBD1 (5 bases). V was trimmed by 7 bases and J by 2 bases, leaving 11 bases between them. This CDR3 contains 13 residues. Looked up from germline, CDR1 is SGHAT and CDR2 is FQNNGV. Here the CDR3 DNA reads TGTGCCAGCAACCCGGACACCAACACTGAAGCTTTCTTT. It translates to CASNPDTNTEAFF.

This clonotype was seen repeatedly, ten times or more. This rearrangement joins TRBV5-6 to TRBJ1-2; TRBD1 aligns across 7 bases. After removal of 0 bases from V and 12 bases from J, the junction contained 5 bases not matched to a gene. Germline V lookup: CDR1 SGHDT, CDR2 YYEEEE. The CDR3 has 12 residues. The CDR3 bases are TGTGCCAGCAGCTTGGTAGACAGGGCCGACACCTTC. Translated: CASSLVDRADTF.

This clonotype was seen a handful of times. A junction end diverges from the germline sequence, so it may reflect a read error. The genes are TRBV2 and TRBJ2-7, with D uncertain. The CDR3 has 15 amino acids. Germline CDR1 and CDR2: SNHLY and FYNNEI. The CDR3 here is CASNPGYGNTYVQYF. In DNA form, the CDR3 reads TGTGCCAGCAATCCGGGCTACGGAAACACCTACGTGCAGTACTTC.

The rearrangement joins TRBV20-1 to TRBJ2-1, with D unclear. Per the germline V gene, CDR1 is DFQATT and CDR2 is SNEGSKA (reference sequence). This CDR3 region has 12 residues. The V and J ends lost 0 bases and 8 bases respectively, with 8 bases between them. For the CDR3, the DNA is TGCAGTGCTAGAGATTTCGGTGATGAGCAGTTCTTC. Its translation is CSARDFGDEQFF.

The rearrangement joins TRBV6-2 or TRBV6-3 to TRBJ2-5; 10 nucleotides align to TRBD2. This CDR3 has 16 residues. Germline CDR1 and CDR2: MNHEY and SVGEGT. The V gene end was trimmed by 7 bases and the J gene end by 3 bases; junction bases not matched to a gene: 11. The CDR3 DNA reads TGTGCCAGCAAAAAGGGGTGGCTAGCGGGGGAAGAGACCCAGTACTTC. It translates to CASKKGWLAGEETQYF.

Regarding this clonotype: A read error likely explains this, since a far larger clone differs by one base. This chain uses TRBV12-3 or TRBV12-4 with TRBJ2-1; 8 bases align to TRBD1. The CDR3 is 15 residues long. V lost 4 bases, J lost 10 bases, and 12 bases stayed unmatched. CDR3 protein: CASSSDRGFHYEQFF. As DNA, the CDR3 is TGTGCCAGCAGTTCAGACAGGGGATTTCACTACGAGCAGTTCTTC.

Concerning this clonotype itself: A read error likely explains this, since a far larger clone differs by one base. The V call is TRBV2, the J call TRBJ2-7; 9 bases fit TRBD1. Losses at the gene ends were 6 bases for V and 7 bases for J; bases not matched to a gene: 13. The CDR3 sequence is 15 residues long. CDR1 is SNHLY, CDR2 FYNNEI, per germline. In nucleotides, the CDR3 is TGTGCCAGCAGGCTACAGGGGGCCTTCGACAATGAGCAGTACTTC. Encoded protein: CASRLQGAFDNEQYF.

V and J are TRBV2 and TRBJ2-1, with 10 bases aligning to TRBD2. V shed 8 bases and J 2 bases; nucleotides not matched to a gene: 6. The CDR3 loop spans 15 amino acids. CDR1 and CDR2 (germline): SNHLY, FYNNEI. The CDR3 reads CASGRTSGAYNEQFF. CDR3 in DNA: TGTGCCAGCGGTAGGACTAGCGGAGCCTACAATGAGCAGTTCTTC.

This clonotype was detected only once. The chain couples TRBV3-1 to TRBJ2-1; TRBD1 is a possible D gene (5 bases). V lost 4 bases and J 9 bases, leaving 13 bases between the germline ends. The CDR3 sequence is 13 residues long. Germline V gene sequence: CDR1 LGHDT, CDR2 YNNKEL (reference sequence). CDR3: CASSRGPGSEQFF. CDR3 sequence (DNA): TGTGCCAGCAGCCGGGGCCCGGGTAGTGAGCAGTTCTTC.

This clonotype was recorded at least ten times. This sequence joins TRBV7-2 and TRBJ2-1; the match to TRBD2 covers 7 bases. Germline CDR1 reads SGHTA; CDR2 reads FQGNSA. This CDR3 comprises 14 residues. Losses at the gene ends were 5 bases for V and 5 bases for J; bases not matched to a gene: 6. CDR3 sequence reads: CASSPVTSHNEQFF. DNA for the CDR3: TGTGCCAGCAGCCCAGTGACTAGCCACAATGAGCAGTTCTTC.

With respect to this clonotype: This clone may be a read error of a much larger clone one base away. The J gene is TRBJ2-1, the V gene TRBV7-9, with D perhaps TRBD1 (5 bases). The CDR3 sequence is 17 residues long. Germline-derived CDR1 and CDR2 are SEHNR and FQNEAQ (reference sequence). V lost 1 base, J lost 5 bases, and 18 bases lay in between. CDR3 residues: CASSLVFLGRVDNEQFF. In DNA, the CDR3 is TGTGCCAGCAGCTTAGTCTTTTTGGGCAGGGTGGACAATGAGCAGTTCTTC.

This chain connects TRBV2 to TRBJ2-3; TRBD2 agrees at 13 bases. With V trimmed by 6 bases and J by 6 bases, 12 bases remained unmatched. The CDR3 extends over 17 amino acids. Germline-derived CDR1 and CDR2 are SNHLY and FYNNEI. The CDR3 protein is CASSNTKTSGGMDTQYF. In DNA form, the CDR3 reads TGTGCCAGCAGCAACACGAAGACTAGCGGGGGGATGGATACGCAGTATTTT.

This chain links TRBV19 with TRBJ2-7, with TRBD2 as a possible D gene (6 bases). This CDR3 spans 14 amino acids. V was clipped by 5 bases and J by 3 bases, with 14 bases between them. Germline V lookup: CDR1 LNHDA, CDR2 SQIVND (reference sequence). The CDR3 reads CASSARMRDYEQYF. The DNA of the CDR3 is TGTGCCAGTAGTGCCCGGATGCGGGACTACGAGCAGTACTTC.

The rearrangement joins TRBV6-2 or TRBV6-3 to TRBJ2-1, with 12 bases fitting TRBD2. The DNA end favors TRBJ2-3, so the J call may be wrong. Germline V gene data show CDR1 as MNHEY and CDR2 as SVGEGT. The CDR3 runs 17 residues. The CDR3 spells CASSEILAGGGGRSQYF. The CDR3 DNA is TGTGCCAGCAGTGAAATTCTAGCGGGGGGGGGGGGGAGGTCGCAGTATTTT.

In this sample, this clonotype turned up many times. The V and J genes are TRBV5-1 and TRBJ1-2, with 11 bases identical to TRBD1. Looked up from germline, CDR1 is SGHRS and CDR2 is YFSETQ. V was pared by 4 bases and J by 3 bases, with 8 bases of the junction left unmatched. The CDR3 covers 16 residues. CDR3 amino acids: CASSPGTGGLDYGYTF. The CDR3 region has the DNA TGCGCCAGCAGCCCCGGGACAGGGGGACTGGACTATGGCTACACCTTC.

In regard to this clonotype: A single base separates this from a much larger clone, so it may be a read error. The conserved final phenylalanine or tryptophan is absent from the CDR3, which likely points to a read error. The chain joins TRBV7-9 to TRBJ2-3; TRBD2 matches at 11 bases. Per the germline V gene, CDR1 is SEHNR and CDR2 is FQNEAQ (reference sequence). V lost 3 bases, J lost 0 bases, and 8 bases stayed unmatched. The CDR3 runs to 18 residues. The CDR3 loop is CASSFPGASGGSTDTQYS. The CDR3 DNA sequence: TGTGCCAGCAGCTTCCCAGGGGCTAGCGGGGGGAGCACAGATACGCAGTATTCT.